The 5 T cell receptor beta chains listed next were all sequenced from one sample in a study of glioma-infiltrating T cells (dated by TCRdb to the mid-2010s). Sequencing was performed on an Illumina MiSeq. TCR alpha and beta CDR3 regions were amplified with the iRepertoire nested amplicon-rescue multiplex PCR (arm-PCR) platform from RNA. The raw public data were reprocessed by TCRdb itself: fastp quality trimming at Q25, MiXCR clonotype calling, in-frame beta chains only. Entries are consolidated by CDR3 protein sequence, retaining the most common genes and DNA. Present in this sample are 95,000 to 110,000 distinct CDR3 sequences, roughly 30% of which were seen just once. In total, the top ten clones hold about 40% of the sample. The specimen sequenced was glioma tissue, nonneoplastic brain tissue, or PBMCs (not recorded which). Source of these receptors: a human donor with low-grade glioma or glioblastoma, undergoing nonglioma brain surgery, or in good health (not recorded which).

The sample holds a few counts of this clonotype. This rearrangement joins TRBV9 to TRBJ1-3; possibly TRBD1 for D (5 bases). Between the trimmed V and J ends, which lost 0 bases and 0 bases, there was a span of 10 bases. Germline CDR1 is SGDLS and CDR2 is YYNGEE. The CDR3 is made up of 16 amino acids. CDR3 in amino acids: CASSVGQQHSGNTIYF. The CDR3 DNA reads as TGTGCCAGCAGCGTAGGACAGCAGCACTCTGGAAACACCATATATTTT.

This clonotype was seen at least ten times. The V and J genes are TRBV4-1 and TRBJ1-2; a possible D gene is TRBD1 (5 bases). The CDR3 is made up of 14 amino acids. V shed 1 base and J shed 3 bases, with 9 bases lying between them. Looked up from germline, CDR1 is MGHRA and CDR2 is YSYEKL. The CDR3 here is CASSQGKGDYGYTF. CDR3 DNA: TGCGCCAGCAGCCAAGGGAAAGGGGACTATGGCTACACCTTC.

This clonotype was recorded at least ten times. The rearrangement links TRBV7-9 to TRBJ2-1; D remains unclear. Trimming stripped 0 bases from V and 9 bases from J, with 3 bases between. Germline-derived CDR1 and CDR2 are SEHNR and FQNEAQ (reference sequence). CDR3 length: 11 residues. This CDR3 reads CASSLAGEQFF. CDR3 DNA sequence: TGTGCCAGCAGCTTAGCGGGTGAGCAGTTCTTC.

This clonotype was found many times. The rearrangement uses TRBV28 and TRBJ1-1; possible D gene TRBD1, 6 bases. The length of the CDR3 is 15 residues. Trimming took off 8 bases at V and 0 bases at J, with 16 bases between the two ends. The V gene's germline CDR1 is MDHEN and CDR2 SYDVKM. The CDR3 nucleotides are TGTGCCAGCGTGTTCCCGGGACACATGAACACTGAAGCTTTCTTT. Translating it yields CASVFPGHMNTEAFF.

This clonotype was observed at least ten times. This CDR3 reads CASRQGREKLFF. The CDR3 bases are TGTGCCAGCAGGCAGGGTCGCGAAAAACTGTTTTTT. V and J are TRBV2 and TRBJ1-4, with a weak D call TRBD1 (5 bases). CDR3 length equals 12 residues. CDR1 is SNHLY, CDR2 FYNNEI, per germline. Deletions cut 6 bases from V and 8 bases from J, with 10 bases between.